This entry is about one T cell receptor (beta chain). These data originate in a study of blood T cell repertoires in COVID-19. Study in general: Sample material is recorded as cDNA or gDNA derived from T cells, B-cell-depleted T cells, or PBMCs.

The table came from immunoSEQ multiplex PCR; TCRdb's copy has only in-frame clones and leaves some out. Of almost 400,000 clones in the sample, 87% are singletons; the top ten hold over 2%. The CDR3 covers 13 residues. V dropped 4 bases and J dropped 10; count of bases not matched to a gene: 4. The germline gives CDR1 SEHNR, CDR2 FQNEAQ (reference sequence). The source material was peripheral blood. The TCR comes from an older woman with COVID-19, enrolled during active disease. The chain combines TRBV7-9 with TRBJ1-4; 9 bases match TRBD1. For the CDR3, the DNA is TGTGCCAGCAGCTGGGACAGGGTCGGAAAACTGTTTTTT. Translated, it gives CASSWDRVGKLFF.